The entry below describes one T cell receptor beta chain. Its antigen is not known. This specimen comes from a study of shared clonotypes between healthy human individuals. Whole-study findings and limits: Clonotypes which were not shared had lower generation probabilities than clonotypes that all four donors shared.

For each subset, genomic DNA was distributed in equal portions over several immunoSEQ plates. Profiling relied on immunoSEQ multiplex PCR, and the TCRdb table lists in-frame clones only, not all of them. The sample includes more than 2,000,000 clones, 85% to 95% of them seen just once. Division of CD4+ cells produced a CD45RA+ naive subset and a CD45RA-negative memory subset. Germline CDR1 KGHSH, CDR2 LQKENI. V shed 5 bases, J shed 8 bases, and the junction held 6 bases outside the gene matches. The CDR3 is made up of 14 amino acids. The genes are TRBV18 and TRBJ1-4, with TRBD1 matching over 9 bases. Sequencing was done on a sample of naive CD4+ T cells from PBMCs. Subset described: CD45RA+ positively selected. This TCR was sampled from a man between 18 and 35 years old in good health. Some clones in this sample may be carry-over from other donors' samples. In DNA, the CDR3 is TGTGCCAGCTCATTAAGGGACAGGGAGGAAAAACTGTTTTTT. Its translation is CASSLRDREEKLFF.